This T cell receptor (beta chain) comes out of a study of blood T cell repertoires in COVID-19. Study background: Samples came from the United States, Italy and Spain, spanning acute and convalescent COVID-19. In each case, the material was cDNA or gDNA derived from T cells, B-cell-depleted T cells, or PBMCs.

Repertoires were generated with immunoSEQ multiplex PCR, while TCRdb's copy carries only in-frame clones and drops some. The sample consists of tens of thousands of clones, 87% of them appearing once. The CDR3 runs 12 residues. V shed 2 bases and J shed 7 bases, with 8 bases lying between them. Germline-derived CDR1 and CDR2 are LGHDT and YNNKEL (reference sequence). This clone was recorded a few times. This receptor was identified in a human donor in a cohort sampled during active COVID-19. The sequenced material came from peripheral blood. V is TRBV3-1 (or the pseudogene TRBV3-2) and J is TRBJ1-2; no clear D gene. The CDR3 DNA reads TGTGCCAGCAGCCAAACAGTAGGTGGCTACACCTTC. Encoded protein: CASSQTVGGYTF.